This entry lists 31 T cell receptor beta chains sequenced from one sample in a study of blood T cell repertoires in COVID-19. Produced via immunoSEQ multiplex PCR; TCRdb's table is partial and in-frame only. The table shows some 80,000 clones, with 75% to 90% occurring only once. The sequenced sample consisted of peripheral blood. The receptors come from a human donor in a cohort sampled during active COVID-19.

The chain carries TRBV6-1 and TRBJ2-7; D might be TRBD1 (6 bases). The CDR3 consists of 17 residues. Germline CDR1 is MNHNS and CDR2 is SASEGT. V gave up 2 bases and J gave up 1 base, with 18 bases separating them. Here the CDR3 reads CASSEKSVARGSYEQYF. Here the CDR3 DNA reads TGTGCCAGCAGTGAAAAATCTGTGGCCAGGGGATCCTACGAGCAGTACTTC.

The sample holds a few counts of this clone. The V and J genes are TRBV5-1 and TRBJ1-1; perhaps TRBD1 as D (6 bases). V dropped 0 bases and J dropped 5 bases, with 17 bases sitting between them. The CDR3 has 16 amino acids. In germline, CDR1 is SGHRS, CDR2 YFSETQ. CDR3 protein: CASSLEIQGVGTEAFF. The DNA for the CDR3 is TGCGCCAGCAGCTTGGAAATACAGGGCGTGGGTACTGAAGCTTTCTTT. The complete variable domain, with remaining parts taken from reference TRBV5-1 and TRBJ1-1, reads KAGVTQTPRYLIKTRGQQVTLSCSPISGHRSVSWYQQTPGQGLQFLFEYFSETQRNKGNFPGRFSGRQFSNSRSEMNVSTLELGDSALYLCASSLEIQGVGTEAFFGQGTRLTVV.

This clone was detected only a few times. This CDR3 reads CASSYEGVGVNEQFF. CDR3 in DNA: TGTGCCAGCAGTTACGAGGGGGTGGGTGTCAATGAGCAGTTCTTC. This chain links TRBV6-5 with TRBJ2-1; possibly TRBD1 for D (6 bases). CDR3 length: 15 amino acids. Germline V gene lookup returns CDR1 MNHEY and CDR2 SVGAGI. The V end lost 2 bases, the J end lost 6 bases, and 14 bases lay between the germline ends.

This chain uses TRBV3-1 (or the pseudogene TRBV3-2) with TRBJ1-5, with D uncertain. The V and J ends lost 1 base and 2 bases respectively, with 9 bases between them. CDR1 LGHDT and CDR2 YNNKEL come from the germline V gene (reference sequence). This CDR3 has 15 residues. CDR3 sequence (DNA): TGTGCCAGCAGCCAAGCTGGAACAGGCAATCAGCCCCAGCATTTT. Protein sequence: CASSQAGTGNQPQHF.

The gene calls are TRBV25-1 and TRBJ1-6; 7 bases fit TRBD1. Trimming at V came to 6 bases and at J to 5 bases, leaving 7 bases not matched to a gene. The CDR3 length is 15 residues. Germline V CDR1 and CDR2: MGHDK, SYGVNS. This CDR3 is CASRTTGVNNSPLHF. CDR3 bases: TGTGCCAGCAGAACCACAGGGGTTAATAATTCACCCCTCCACTTT.

The CDR3 loop reads CASTHSRTGSNQPQHF. The CDR3 DNA reads TGCGCCAGCACCCACTCTCGGACAGGTAGCAATCAGCCCCAGCATTTT. The chain combines TRBV23-1 with TRBJ1-5; 7 bases fit TRBD1. TRBV23-1 is known as an ORF, though its function is uncertain. The CDR3 runs to 16 residues. V trimming: 7 bases; J trimming: 0 bases; junction bases outside the gene matches: 9.

The V gene is TRBV28, the J gene TRBJ2-5; TRBD2 matches at 15 bases. The CDR3 has 18 amino acids. After removal of 8 bases from V and 3 bases from J, the junction contained 13 bases not matched to a gene. Germline assignment: CDR1 MDHEN and CDR2 SYDVKM. CDR3 sequence: CASGTPGLAGGLEETQYF. CDR3 sequence (DNA): TGTGCCAGCGGGACTCCGGGACTAGCGGGAGGCCTTGAAGAGACCCAGTACTTC.

The chain carries TRBV29-1 and TRBJ2-3, with TRBD1 matching over 7 bases. J lost 4 bases, V lost 7 bases, and 14 bases had no gene match. Germline loops: CDR1 SQVTM, CDR2 ANQGSEA. The CDR3 consists of 15 residues. The CDR3 DNA sequence: TGCAGCGGTGACCGGAGACAGGGTTCGGCAGATACGCAGTATTTT. The encoded protein is CSGDRRQGSADTQYF.

This chain connects TRBV19 to TRBJ2-7; 10 bases are shared with TRBD1. The CDR3 is made up of 13 amino acids. J was trimmed by 4 bases and V by 4 bases; bases with no gene match: 1. The germline gives CDR1 LNHDA, CDR2 SQIVND (reference sequence). DNA for the CDR3: TGTGCCAGTAGTAGGGACAGGGGTTACGAGCAGTACTTC. Amino acids: CASSRDRGYEQYF.

V is TRBV4-1 and J is TRBJ1-6; tentatively, D is TRBD1 (6 bases). The CDR3 length is 17 residues. V dropped 4 bases and J dropped 9 bases, with 22 bases sitting between them. CDR1 MGHRA and CDR2 YSYEKL come from the germline V gene. The CDR3, as DNA: TGCGCCAGCAGCCCCCAGCACGGACAGCTACAAGGTTCACCCCTCCACTTT. Its protein product is CASSPQHGQLQGSPLHF.

The genes are TRBV7-3 and TRBJ2-2; 7 bases agree with TRBD2. Germline V gene sequence: CDR1 SGHTA, CDR2 FQGTGA. CDR3 length: 14 residues. Trimming removed 5 bases from V and 6 bases from J; junction bases left unmatched: 6. In DNA, the CDR3 is TGTGCCAGCAGCCCTGGGCGGGAGCCCGGGGAGCTGTTTTTT. Translated, it gives CASSPGREPGELFF.

This clone has just a few counts. The V call is TRBV28, the J call TRBJ2-1; 10 bases match TRBD2. CDR1 and CDR2 (germline): MDHEN, SYDVKM. J gave up 10 bases and V 4 bases, and 10 bases lay outside the gene matches. CDR3 length equals 15 residues. Here the CDR3 DNA reads TGTGCCAGCAGTTCTAGCGGGAGCAGTTTCGGGGAGCAGTTCTTC. Translated, it gives CASSSSGSSFGEQFF.

This chain joins TRBV6-5 and TRBJ2-7, with 10 bases fitting TRBD1. In germline, CDR1 is MNHEY, CDR2 SVGAGI. The length of the CDR3 is 14 residues. Unmatched junction bases numbered 3, after V lost 4 bases and J lost 3 bases. The CDR3 loop is CASSSTGGFYEQYF. The CDR3 DNA reads as TGTGCCAGCAGTTCGACAGGGGGCTTCTACGAGCAGTACTTC.

This clone has ten or more counts. The chain couples TRBV2 to TRBJ2-7; D might be TRBD1 (5 bases). The CDR3 contains 14 residues. V was pared by 2 bases and J by 2 bases, with 10 bases between. Germline V gene data show CDR1 as SNHLY and CDR2 as FYNNEI. CDR3 protein: CASSESSGPYEQYF. Here the CDR3 DNA reads TGTGCCAGCAGTGAAAGTTCAGGGCCCTACGAGCAGTACTTC.

This sequence joins TRBV2 and TRBJ2-7, with D tentatively TRBD1 (6 bases). The CDR3 has 14 residues. V lost 3 bases, J lost 5 bases, and 14 bases lay in between. Germline CDR1 and CDR2: SNHLY and FYNNEI. DNA for the CDR3: TGTGCCAGCAGTGAGCGGCCAAGGGGGAACGAGCAGTACTTC. Translation gives CASSERPRGNEQYF.

The rearrangement links TRBV4-1 to TRBJ2-5; 8 bases map to TRBD2. CDR1 MGHRA and CDR2 YSYEKL come from the germline V gene. The CDR3 is 17 amino acids. V lost 3 bases to trimming and J lost 2 bases; unmatched junction nucleotides: 11. The CDR3 nucleotides read TGCGCCAGCAGCCAGGCACTAGTGCGGGGGGCTCAAGAGACCCAGTACTTC. Protein sequence: CASSQALVRGAQETQYF.

CDR3 sequence (DNA): TGCGCCAGCAGCCAGGAGTACCTAGGAGGCTACAATGAGCAGTTCTTC. Translation gives CASSQEYLGGYNEQFF. This chain uses TRBV4-1 with TRBJ2-1; D perhaps matches TRBD2 (5 bases). This CDR3 is 16 amino acids long. Germline V gene data show CDR1 as MGHRA and CDR2 as YSYEKL. Between the trimmed V and J ends, which lost 3 bases and 3 bases, there was a span of 15 bases.

J is TRBJ1-5 and V is TRBV2; 12 bases are a match to TRBD1. The CDR3 runs 15 residues. J lost 6 bases, V lost 3 bases, and 3 bases had no gene match. Germline assignment: CDR1 SNHLY and CDR2 FYNNEI. Written as DNA, the CDR3 is TGTGCCAGCAGTGAGGGACAGGGGGCGAGTCAGCCCCAGCATTTT. Translated, it gives CASSEGQGASQPQHF. The full variable domain, with the rest looked up from reference TRBV2 and TRBJ1-5, is EPEVTQTPSHQVTQMGQEVILRCVPISNHLYFYWYRQILGQKVEFLVSFYNNEISEKSEIFDDQFSVERPDGSNFTLKIRSTKLEDSAMYFCASSEGQGASQPQHFGDGTRLSIL.

The V call is TRBV4-2, the J call TRBJ1-2; D unclear. The V gene's germline CDR1 is LGHNA and CDR2 YNFKEQ. The CDR3 sequence is 14 residues long. The ends were cut back, 1 base at V and 1 base at J, with 7 bases in the middle. This CDR3 is CASSQAGGNYGYTF. CDR3 coding DNA: TGTGCCAGCAGCCAAGCAGGTGGTAACTATGGCTACACCTTC.

The sample holds a few counts of this clone. The rearrangement links TRBV5-1 to TRBJ1-1; 7 nucleotides agree with TRBD1. Losses at the gene ends were 6 bases for V and 6 bases for J; bases not matched to a gene: 14. Germline lookup yields CDR1 SGHRS and CDR2 YFSETQ. The CDR3 extends over 15 amino acids. CDR3 residues: CASTQTGPRQAEAFF. The CDR3 coding sequence is TGCGCCAGCACCCAGACAGGGCCCCGCCAGGCTGAAGCTTTCTTT.

This clone was counted a few times. V and J are TRBV15 and TRBJ2-1, with D perhaps TRBD2 (5 bases). The CDR3 is 14 amino acids. Germline CDR1 LNHNV, CDR2 YYDKDF (reference sequence). Trimming took off 8 bases at V and 6 bases at J, with 17 bases between the two ends. The CDR3 nucleotides are TGTGCCACCCGCGGTAGCCTGCTAGCCAATGAGCAGTTCTTC. It specifies CATRGSLLANEQFF.

The chain links TRBV7-9 to TRBJ2-6; 9 nucleotides match TRBD1. The ends lost 5 bases at V and 0 bases at J; junction bases unmatched: 17. Germline assignment: CDR1 SEHNR and CDR2 FQNEAQ (reference sequence). The CDR3 has 21 residues. Here the CDR3 DNA reads TGTGCCAGCAGCAAGCTACGGGATGGGGACAGGGAACCCTCTGGGGCCAACGTCCTGACTTTC. This translates into CASSKLRDGDREPSGANVLTF.

The chain has TRBV7-6 and TRBJ2-7; 13 nucleotides align to TRBD2. Germline values: CDR1 SGHVS, CDR2 FNYEAQ. This CDR3 has 15 residues. V lost 5 bases and J lost 6; bases outside the gene matches: 7. CDR3 bases: TGTGCCAGCAGCCGGACTAGCGGGAGTGTGGGCGAGCAGTACTTC. It specifies CASSRTSGSVGEQYF.

V is TRBV5-1 and J is TRBJ1-1; 12 nucleotides match TRBD1. CDR1 and CDR2 (germline): SGHRS, YFSETQ. CDR3 length: 15 amino acids. V shed 3 bases and J 4 bases; nucleotides not matched to a gene: 4. CDR3 protein: CASSSGTGGFTEAFF. CDR3 bases: TGCGCCAGCAGCTCCGGGACAGGGGGCTTCACTGAAGCTTTCTTT.

This clone was observed a handful of times. This chain uses TRBV18 with TRBJ1-3; D is undetermined. Trimming cost V 3 bases and J 6 bases, with 9 bases left between them. CDR1 and CDR2 (germline): KGHSH, LQKENI. The CDR3 runs to 13 residues. The CDR3 sequence is CASSPVLENTIYF. For the CDR3, the DNA is TGTGCCAGCTCACCCGTGTTAGAAAACACCATATATTTT.

This chain links TRBV3-1 (or the pseudogene TRBV3-2) with TRBJ1-1, with a possible D match to TRBD1 (5 bases). Trimming took off 2 bases at V and 11 bases at J, with 15 bases between the two ends. CDR3 length equals 13 residues. CDR1 LGHDT and CDR2 YNNKEL come from the germline V gene (reference sequence). The CDR3, as DNA: TGTGCCAGCAGCCAAAGAGACAGTACTTGGGCTTTCTTT. Its protein product is CASSQRDSTWAFF.

The DNA for the CDR3 is TGTGCCAGCAGCCCACGGACTAGCGGGAGCTCCTACAATGAGCAGTTCTTC. Translated, it gives CASSPRTSGSSYNEQFF. The V call is TRBV7-3, the J call TRBJ2-1; 13 bases are a match to TRBD2. The germline V gene has CDR1 SGHTA and CDR2 FQGTGA. The CDR3 contains 17 residues. The junction had 4 bases not matched to a gene; V was cut back by 5 bases and J by 0 bases.

V and J are TRBV5-4 and TRBJ1-2; 12 bases agree with TRBD1. CDR1 SGHNT and CDR2 YYREEE come from the germline V gene (reference sequence). The CDR3 has 14 amino acids. V was pared by 3 bases and J by 7 bases, with 4 bases of the junction left unmatched. The CDR3 nucleotides read TGTGCCAGCAGCTGGGGGACAGGGGGCAGTGGCTACACCTTC. Translation: CASSWGTGGSGYTF.

This clone has only a few counts. The CDR3 sequence is CASSHTRQSSYNSPLHF. CDR3 coding DNA: TGTGCCAGCAGCCATACCCGACAGAGCTCCTATAATTCACCCCTCCACTTT. V and J are TRBV11-3 and TRBJ1-6; D may be TRBD1 (5 bases). The V gene's germline CDR1 is SGHNT and CDR2 YENEEA. The CDR3 consists of 17 residues. V lost 5 bases, J lost 0 bases, and 14 bases lay in between. Full variable domain (outside the CDR3, taken from reference TRBV11-3 and TRBJ1-6): EAGVVQSPRYKIIEKKQPVAFWCNPISGHNTLYWYLQNLGQGPELLIRYENEEAVDDSQLPKDRFSAERLKGVDSTLKIQPAELGDSAVYLCASSHTRQSSYNSPLHFGNGTRLTVT.

V usage is TRBV5-1 and J usage is TRBJ2-5; 8 bases are a match to TRBD2. Trimming removed 2 bases from V and 2 bases from J; junction bases left unmatched: 5. The CDR3 has 15 amino acids. Germline loops: CDR1 SGHRS, CDR2 YFSETQ. The CDR3 region has the DNA TGCGCCAGCAGCTTTGCGACTAGCGCACAAGAGACCCAGTACTTC. Translated: CASSFATSAQETQYF.

This rearrangement joins TRBV15 to TRBJ2-7; possible D gene TRBD1, 6 bases. Trimming stripped 8 bases from V and 6 bases from J, with 20 bases between. In germline, CDR1 is LNHNV, CDR2 YYDKDF (reference sequence). CDR3 size: 14 residues. CDR3 region: CATRLRSVGAEQYF. CDR3 bases: TGTGCCACCCGTCTAAGGTCCGTGGGGGCCGAGCAGTACTTC.